Here is one T cell receptor (beta chain) with its context. The data were obtained in a study of blood T cell repertoires in COVID-19. Study-wide background: The study drew acute and convalescent COVID-19 samples from the United States, Italy and Spain. Sources were T cells, B-cell-depleted T cells, or PBMCs; the material itself was cDNA or gDNA.

Germline V gene sequence: CDR1 SQVTM, CDR2 ANQGSEA. This CDR3 contains 16 residues. V was pared by 2 bases and J by 0 bases, with 16 bases between. In the original processing: Amplification from reference gene primers served as the basis for estimated nucleated cell counts. Profiled with immunoSEQ multiplex PCR; TCRdb holds only in-frame clones, not every one. That table furnishes V, J and clone size, whereas the DNA furnished D and trimming. The data contain under 200,000 clones, about 80% of them seen just once; the ten biggest clones take up around an eighth. The sample was peripheral blood. This chain links TRBV29-1 with TRBJ1-1; D not certain. The receptor comes from a man aged 25 to 40 with active or convalescent COVID-19. The CDR3 protein is CSVEPRVGSMNTEAFF. The CDR3 DNA reads as TGCAGCGTTGAACCCCGGGTCGGCAGCATGAACACTGAAGCTTTCTTT.